These 15 T cell receptor beta chains were all obtained from the same sample, sequenced in a study of Ad26.COV2.S vaccination and SARS-CoV-2 variants. Treatment denoted: around 19 received Ad26.COV2.S at low or high dose, single or two shots; 5 received placebo; per-sample allocation not given. The investigators took samples on day 63 after the first vaccine or placebo injection. Here immunoSEQ multiplex PCR was the method, and the copy in TCRdb shows in-frame clones only, minus some. The sample yields 410,000 or so clones, 75% to 95% seen once. The sample was peripheral blood, taken in a trial of Ad26.COV2.S vaccine versus placebo. Receptor source: a person between 18 and 60 years old who received the Ad26.COV2.S COVID-19 vaccine or a placebo.

This chain uses TRBV21-1 with TRBJ2-7; the table names TRBD2, a call not compared with the DNA. TRBV21-1 is a listed pseudogene. CDR3 length: 18 residues. The CDR3 loop is CASSHLAGKTPEVYEQYF. In nucleotides, the CDR3 is TGTGCCAGCAGCCACCTAGCGGGAAAGACCCCCGAAGTCTACGAGCAGTACTTC.

The CDR3 sequence: CASSLVAYTGELFF. CDR3 nucleotides: TGTGCCAGCAGCTTAGTAGCGTACACCGGGGAGCTGTTTTTT. The chain has TRBV7-2 and TRBJ2-2; D perhaps matches TRBD2 (5 bases). CDR3 length: 14 amino acids. With 1 base removed from V and 3 bases from J, the gap between germline ends came to 6 bases. Germline CDR1 reads SGHTA; CDR2 reads FQGNSA.

The genes are TRBV5-6 and TRBJ2-7; TRBD1 or TRBD2 may be the D gene (6 bases each). The V end lost 0 bases, the J end lost 3 bases, and 13 bases lay between the germline ends. This CDR3 contains 15 residues. Germline V gene lookup returns CDR1 SGHDT and CDR2 YYEEEE. The CDR3 nucleotides read TGTGCCAGCAGCTTGGTGGGGGGCGCAGACTACGAGCAGTACTTC. Its protein is CASSLVGGADYEQYF.

The genes are TRBV29-1 and TRBJ1-1; D is undetermined. V was cut by 3 bases and J by 4 bases, with 12 bases left in between. The CDR3 totals 13 residues. CDR1 and CDR2 (germline): SQVTM, ANQGSEA. In DNA form, the CDR3 reads TGCAGCGTTGAGACCTTGCTGAGCACTGAAGCTTTCTTT. Encoded protein: CSVETLLSTEAFF.

The chain carries TRBV7-2 and TRBJ1-5, with a weak D call TRBD1 (5 bases). Looked up from germline, CDR1 is SGHTA and CDR2 is FQGNSA. Deletions cut 5 bases from V and 3 bases from J, with 14 bases between. This CDR3 is built from 15 residues. CDR3 loop: CASSPPPGTNQPQHF. DNA of the CDR3: TGTGCCAGCAGCCCACCCCCAGGGACCAATCAGCCCCAGCATTTT. Complete variable domain (other parts from reference TRBV7-2 and TRBJ1-5): GAGVSQSPSNKVTEKGKDVELRCDPISGHTALYWYRQSLGQGLEFLIYFQGNSAPDKSGLPSDRFSAERTGGSVSTLTIQRTQQEDSAVYLCASSPPPGTNQPQHFGDGTRLSIL.

V usage is TRBV28 and J usage is TRBJ1-2, with a possible D match to TRBD1 (5 bases). V gave up 5 bases and J gave up 4 bases, with 20 bases separating them. Looked up from germline, CDR1 is MDHEN and CDR2 is SYDVKM. CDR3 size: 16 residues. The CDR3 here is CASSPQDLLLSYGYTF. The CDR3 region has the DNA TGTGCCAGCAGTCCACAGGACCTCCTTTTGTCCTATGGCTACACCTTC.

The V and J genes are TRBV12-5 and TRBJ2-7, with TRBD1 as a possible D gene (6 bases). The CDR3 loop spans 17 amino acids. V dropped 2 bases and J dropped 0 bases, with 17 bases sitting between them. The germline CDR1 and CDR2 sequences are LGHNT and FRNRAP. The CDR3 nucleotides are TGTGCTAGTGGTTTGATGACAGGAACGGAAAACTCCTACGAGCAGTACTTC. Its translation: CASGLMTGTENSYEQYF.

The rearrangement uses TRBV21-1 and TRBJ1-5. TRBV21-1 is given as a pseudogene. CDR3 length: 14 amino acids. The CDR3 here is CASSARGGNQPQHF. CDR3 bases: TGTGCCAGCAGCGCTCGGGGGGGCAATCAGCCCCAGCATTTT.

The chain has TRBV6-5 and TRBJ2-2; 8 bases map to TRBD1. V lost 8 bases, J lost 5 bases, and 7 bases stayed unmatched. In germline, CDR1 is MNHEY, CDR2 SVGAGI. The CDR3 totals 14 residues. The CDR3 DNA follows: TGTGCCAGCGGCGACAGGGGTCAGACCGGGGAGCTGTTTTTT. Translation: CASGDRGQTGELFF.

The chain recombines TRBV28 with TRBJ1-3; D gene uncertain. Deletions cut 3 bases from V and 3 bases from J, with 3 bases between. Germline CDR1 is MDHEN and CDR2 is SYDVKM. CDR3 length: 12 amino acids. The CDR3 here is CASSFRGNTIYF. CDR3 DNA: TGTGCCAGCAGTTTCCGTGGAAACACCATATATTTT.

Here the CDR3 reads CASSRSRGGNNYGYTF. The CDR3, as DNA: TGTGCCAGCAGCCGCTCCCGGGGGGGGAACAACTATGGCTACACCTTC. The chain has TRBV7-8 and TRBJ1-2, with a possible D match to TRBD1 (5 bases). The CDR3 sequence is 16 residues long. From germline, CDR1 is SGHVS and CDR2 FQNEAQ. V was cut by 5 bases and J by 2 bases, with 18 bases left in between.

The rearrangement links TRBV27 to TRBJ2-1; 8 positions match TRBD2. The V segment lost 5 bases and the J segment 2 bases; nucleotides outside the gene matches: 8. The CDR3 length is 16 residues. CDR1 MNHEY and CDR2 SMNVEV come from the germline V gene (reference sequence). The chain's CDR3 is CASSTGTSAPYNEQFF. CDR3 in DNA: TGTGCCAGCAGTACCGGGACTAGTGCCCCCTACAATGAGCAGTTCTTC.

The J gene is TRBJ2-5, the V gene TRBV19, with a possible D match to TRBD1 (6 bases). The V and J ends lost 2 bases and 2 bases respectively, with 12 bases between them. This CDR3 region has 15 residues. The germline CDR1 and CDR2 sequences are LNHDA and SQIVND (reference sequence). CDR3 protein: CASSIRSGAQETQYF. The DNA of the CDR3 is TGTGCCAGTAGTATAAGATCAGGGGCTCAAGAGACCCAGTACTTC.

This rearrangement joins TRBV9 to TRBJ2-1; 9 positions match TRBD2. The V segment lost 4 bases and the J segment 0 bases; nucleotides outside the gene matches: 5. Germline V gene data show CDR1 as SGDLS and CDR2 as YYNGEE. This CDR3 is 16 amino acids long. CDR3 in DNA: TGTGCCAGCAGCAACCGACTAGCGGACTCCTACAATGAGCAGTTCTTC. Its translation is CASSNRLADSYNEQFF. The whole variable domain, filled in from reference TRBV9 and TRBJ2-1, reads DSGVTQTPKHLITATGQRVTLRCSPRSGDLSVYWYQQSLDQGLQFLIQYYNGEERAKGNILERFSAQQFPDLHSELNLSSLELGDSALYFCASSNRLADSYNEQFFGPGTRLTVL.

This clone was observed once. CDR3 DNA: TGTGCTAGTGGTTTGGTCGCCCGACAGGATCTGGGGCTCTATGGCTACACCTTC. Its translation: CASGLVARQDLGLYGYTF. V gene TRBV12-5 combines with J gene TRBJ1-2; D is perhaps TRBD1 (6 bases). Germline assignment: CDR1 LGHNT and CDR2 FRNRAP. The CDR3 is made up of 18 amino acids. V was cut by 0 bases and J by 4 bases, with 21 bases left in between.